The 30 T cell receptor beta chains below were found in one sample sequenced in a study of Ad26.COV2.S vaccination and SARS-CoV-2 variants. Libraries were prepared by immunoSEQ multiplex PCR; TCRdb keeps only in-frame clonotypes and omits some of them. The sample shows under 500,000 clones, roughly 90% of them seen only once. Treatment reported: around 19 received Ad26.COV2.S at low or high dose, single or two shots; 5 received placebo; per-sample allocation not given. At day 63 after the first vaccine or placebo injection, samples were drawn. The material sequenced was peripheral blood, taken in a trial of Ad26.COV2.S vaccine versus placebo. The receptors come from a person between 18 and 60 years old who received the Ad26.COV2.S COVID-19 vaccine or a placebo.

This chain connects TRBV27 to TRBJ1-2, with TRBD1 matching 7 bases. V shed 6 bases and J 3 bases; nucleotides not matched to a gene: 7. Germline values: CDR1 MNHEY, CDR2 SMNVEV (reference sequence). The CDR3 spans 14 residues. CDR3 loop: CASSRQGVYYGYTF. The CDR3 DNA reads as TGTGCCAGCAGCAGACAGGGCGTCTACTATGGCTACACCTTC.

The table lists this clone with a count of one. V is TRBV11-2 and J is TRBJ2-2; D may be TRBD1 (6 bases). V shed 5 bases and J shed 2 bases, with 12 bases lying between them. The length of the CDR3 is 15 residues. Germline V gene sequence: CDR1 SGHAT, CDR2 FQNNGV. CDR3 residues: CASSVGTLNTGELFF. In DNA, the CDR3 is TGTGCCAGCAGCGTCGGGACACTAAACACCGGGGAGCTGTTTTTT.

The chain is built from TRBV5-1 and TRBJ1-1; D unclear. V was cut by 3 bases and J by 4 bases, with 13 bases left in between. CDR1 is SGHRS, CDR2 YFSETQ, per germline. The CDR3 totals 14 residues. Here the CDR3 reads CASSWVGAGTEAFF. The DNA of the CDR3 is TGCGCCAGCAGCTGGGTGGGCGCCGGCACTGAAGCTTTCTTT.

CDR3 DNA sequence: TGCGCCAGCAGCGAGGGCGGCGGGAGTGAAAAACTGTTTTTT. Its translation is CASSEGGGSEKLFF. The chain joins TRBV10-2 to TRBJ1-4, with D unresolved. Germline CDR1 WSHSY, CDR2 SAAADI. Trimming shortened V by 6 bases and J by 7 bases, and 15 bases separated the two germline ends. The CDR3 has 14 residues.

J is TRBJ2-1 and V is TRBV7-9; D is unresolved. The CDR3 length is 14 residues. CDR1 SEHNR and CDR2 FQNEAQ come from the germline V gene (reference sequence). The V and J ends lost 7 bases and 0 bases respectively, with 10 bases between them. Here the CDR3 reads CASTKALSYNEQFF. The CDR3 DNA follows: TGTGCCAGCACCAAAGCGCTCTCCTACAATGAGCAGTTCTTC.

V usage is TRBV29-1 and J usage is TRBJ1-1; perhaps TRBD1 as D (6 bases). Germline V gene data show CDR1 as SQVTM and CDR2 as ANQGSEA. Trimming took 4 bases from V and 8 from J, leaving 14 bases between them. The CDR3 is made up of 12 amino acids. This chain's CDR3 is CSVAQGNDEAFF. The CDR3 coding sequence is TGCAGCGTTGCTCAGGGGAATGACGAAGCTTTCTTT.

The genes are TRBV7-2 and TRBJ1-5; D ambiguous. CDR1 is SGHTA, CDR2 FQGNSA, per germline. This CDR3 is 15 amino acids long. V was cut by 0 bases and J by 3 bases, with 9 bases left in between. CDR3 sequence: CASSLAPENNQPQHF. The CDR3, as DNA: TGTGCCAGCAGCTTAGCACCCGAAAACAATCAGCCCCAGCATTTT.

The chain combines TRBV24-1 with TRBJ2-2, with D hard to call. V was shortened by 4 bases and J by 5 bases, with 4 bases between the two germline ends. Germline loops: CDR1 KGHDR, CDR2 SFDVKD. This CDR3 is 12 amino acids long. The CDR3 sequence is CATSEGTGELFF. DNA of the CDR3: TGTGCCACCAGTGAAGGGACCGGGGAGCTGTTTTTT.

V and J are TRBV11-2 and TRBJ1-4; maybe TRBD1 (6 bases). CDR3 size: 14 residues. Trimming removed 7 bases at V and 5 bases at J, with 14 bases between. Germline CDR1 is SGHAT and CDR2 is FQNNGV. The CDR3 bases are TGTGCCAGCACCCTTGACAGGACCAATGAAAAACTGTTTTTT. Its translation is CASTLDRTNEKLFF.

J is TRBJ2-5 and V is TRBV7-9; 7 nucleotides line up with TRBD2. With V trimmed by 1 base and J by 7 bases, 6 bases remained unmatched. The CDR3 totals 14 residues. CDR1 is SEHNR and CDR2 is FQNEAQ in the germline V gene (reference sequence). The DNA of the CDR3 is TGTGCCAGCAGCTTAGGAGTCGGCGGGAGGACCCAGTACTTC. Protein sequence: CASSLGVGGRTQYF.

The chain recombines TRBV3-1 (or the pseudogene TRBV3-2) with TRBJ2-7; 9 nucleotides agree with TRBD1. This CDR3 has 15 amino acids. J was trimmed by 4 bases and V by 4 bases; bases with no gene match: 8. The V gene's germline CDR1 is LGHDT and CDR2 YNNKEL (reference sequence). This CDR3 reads CASSPAGDRDYEQYF. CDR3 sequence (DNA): TGTGCCAGCAGCCCCGCCGGGGACAGGGATTACGAGCAGTACTTC.

The DNA of the CDR3 is TGTGCCAGCAGCCAGAGAAGGACTTTCCACAATGAGCAGTTCTTC. Translated: CASSQRRTFHNEQFF. J is TRBJ2-1 and V is TRBV11-2; D possibly corresponds to TRBD2 (5 bases). V gave up 5 bases and J gave up 5 bases, with 16 bases separating them. Germline assignment: CDR1 SGHAT and CDR2 FQNNGV. The CDR3 is made up of 15 amino acids.

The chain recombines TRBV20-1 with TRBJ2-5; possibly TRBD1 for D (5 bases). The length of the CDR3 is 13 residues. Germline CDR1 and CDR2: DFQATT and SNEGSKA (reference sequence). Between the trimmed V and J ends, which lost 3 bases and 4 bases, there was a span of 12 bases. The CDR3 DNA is TGCAGTGCTAGTCTAAGGGGCCCAGAGACCCAGTACTTC. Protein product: CSASLRGPETQYF.

CDR3: CASSVDTPGTDTQYF. CDR3 in DNA: TGTGCCAGCAGCGTTGACACCCCCGGCACAGATACGCAGTATTTT. This chain links TRBV5-6 with TRBJ2-3; D remains unclear. V was trimmed by 4 bases and J by 1 base, leaving 13 bases between them. This CDR3 comprises 15 residues. Germline CDR1 reads SGHDT; CDR2 reads YYEEEE.

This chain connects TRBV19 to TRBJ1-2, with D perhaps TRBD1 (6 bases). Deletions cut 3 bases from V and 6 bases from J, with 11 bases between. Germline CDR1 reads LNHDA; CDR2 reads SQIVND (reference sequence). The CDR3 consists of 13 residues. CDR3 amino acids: CASSIRAGDGYTF. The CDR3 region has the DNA TGTGCCAGTAGTATTAGGGCAGGGGATGGCTACACCTTC.

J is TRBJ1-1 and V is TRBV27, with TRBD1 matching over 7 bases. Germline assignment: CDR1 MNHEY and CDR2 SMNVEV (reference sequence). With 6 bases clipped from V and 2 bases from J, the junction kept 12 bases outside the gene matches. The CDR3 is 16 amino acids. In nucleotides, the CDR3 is TGTGCCAGCAGAGGGGGGTTTATAGGGGGCAACACTGAAGCTTTCTTT. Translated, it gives CASRGGFIGGNTEAFF.

The DNA of the CDR3 is TGTGCCACCAGTGATAGAACGGACTGGCGGGAGACCCAGTACTTC. Its translation is CATSDRTDWRETQYF. This chain links TRBV24-1 with TRBJ2-5; perhaps TRBD2 as D (5 bases). Germline V gene sequence: CDR1 KGHDR, CDR2 SFDVKD. The V gene lost 3 bases and the J gene lost 5 bases, with 15 bases spanning the gap. CDR3 length: 15 amino acids.

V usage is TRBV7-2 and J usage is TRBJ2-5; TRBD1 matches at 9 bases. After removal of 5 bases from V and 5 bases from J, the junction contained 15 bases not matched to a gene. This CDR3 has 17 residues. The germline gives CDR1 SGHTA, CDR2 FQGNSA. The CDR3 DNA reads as TGTGCCAGCAGCCCAGTGGGACAGGGTTCCATAGGGGAGACCCAGTACTTC. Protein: CASSPVGQGSIGETQYF.

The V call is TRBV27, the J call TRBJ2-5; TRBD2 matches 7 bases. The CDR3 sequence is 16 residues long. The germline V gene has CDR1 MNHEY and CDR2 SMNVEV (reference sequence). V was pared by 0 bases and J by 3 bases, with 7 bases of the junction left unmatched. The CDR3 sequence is CASSLSVGTTKETQYF. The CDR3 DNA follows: TGTGCCAGCAGTTTATCGGTAGGGACTACGAAAGAGACCCAGTACTTC.

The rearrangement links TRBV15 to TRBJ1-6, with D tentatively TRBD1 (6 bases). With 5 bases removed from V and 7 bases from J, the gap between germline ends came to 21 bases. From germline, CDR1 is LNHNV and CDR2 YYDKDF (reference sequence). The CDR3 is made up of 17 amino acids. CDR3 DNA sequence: TGTGCCACCAGCCCCCCCGTTGGGGGACACGGGAATTCACCCCTCCACTTT. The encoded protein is CATSPPVGGHGNSPLHF. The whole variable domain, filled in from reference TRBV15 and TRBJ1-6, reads DAMVIQNPRYQVTQFGKPVTLSCSQTLNHNVMYWYQQKSSQAPKLLFHYYDKDFNNEADTPDNFQSRRPNTSFCFLDIRSPGLGDTAMYLCATSPPVGGHGNSPLHFGNGTRLTVT.

This CDR3 reads CAWSVWGRSNNSPLHF. CDR3 bases: TGTGCCTGGAGTGTGTGGGGGCGGTCAAATAATTCACCCCTCCACTTT. This chain links TRBV30 with TRBJ1-6; TRBD1 might be the D (6 bases). V was cut by 0 bases and J by 5 bases, with 14 bases left in between. The CDR3 runs to 16 residues. Germline values: CDR1 GTSNPN, CDR2 SVGIG (reference sequence).

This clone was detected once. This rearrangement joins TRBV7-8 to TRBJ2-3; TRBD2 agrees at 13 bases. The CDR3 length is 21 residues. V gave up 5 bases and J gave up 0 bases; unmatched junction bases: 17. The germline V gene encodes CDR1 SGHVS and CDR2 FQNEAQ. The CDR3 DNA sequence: TGTGCCAGCAGCCCCGGTTTCCGAACTAGCGGGGGGGCACGCAGCACAGATACGCAGTATTTT. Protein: CASSPGFRTSGGARSTDTQYF.

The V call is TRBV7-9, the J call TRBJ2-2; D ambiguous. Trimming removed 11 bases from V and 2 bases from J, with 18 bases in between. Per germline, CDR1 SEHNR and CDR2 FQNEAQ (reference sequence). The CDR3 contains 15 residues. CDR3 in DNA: TGTGCCGGCCTTAAAGCCAACCTAAACACCGGGGAGCTGTTTTTT. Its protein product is CAGLKANLNTGELFF.

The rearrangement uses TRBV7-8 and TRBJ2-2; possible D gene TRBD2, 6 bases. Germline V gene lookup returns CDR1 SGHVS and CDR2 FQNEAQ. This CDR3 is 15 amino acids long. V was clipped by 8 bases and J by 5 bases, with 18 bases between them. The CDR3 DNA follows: TGTGCCAGCTTGGCACGGGGGTCTGGGACCGGGGAGCTGTTTTTT. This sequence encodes CASLARGSGTGELFF.

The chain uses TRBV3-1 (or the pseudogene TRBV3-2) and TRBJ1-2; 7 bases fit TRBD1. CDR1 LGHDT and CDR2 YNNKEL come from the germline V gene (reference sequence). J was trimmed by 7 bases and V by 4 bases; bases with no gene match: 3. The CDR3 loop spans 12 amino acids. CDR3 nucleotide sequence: TGTGCCAGCAGCCGAGACAGGGCTGGCTACACCTTC. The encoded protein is CASSRDRAGYTF.

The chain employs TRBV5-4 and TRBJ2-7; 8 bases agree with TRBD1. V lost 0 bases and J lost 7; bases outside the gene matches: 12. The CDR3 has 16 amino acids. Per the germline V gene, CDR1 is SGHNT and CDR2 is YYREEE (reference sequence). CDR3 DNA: TGTGCCAGCAGCTTGGGAAGGACAGGGAAGAAGGAAGAGCAGTACTTC. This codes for CASSLGRTGKKEEQYF.

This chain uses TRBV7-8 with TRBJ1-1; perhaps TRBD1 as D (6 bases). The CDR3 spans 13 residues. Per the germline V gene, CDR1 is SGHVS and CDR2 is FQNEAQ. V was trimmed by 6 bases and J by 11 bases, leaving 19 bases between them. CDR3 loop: CASRTQGAGGAFF. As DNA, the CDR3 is TGTGCCAGCAGAACACAGGGAGCCGGGGGGGCTTTCTTT.

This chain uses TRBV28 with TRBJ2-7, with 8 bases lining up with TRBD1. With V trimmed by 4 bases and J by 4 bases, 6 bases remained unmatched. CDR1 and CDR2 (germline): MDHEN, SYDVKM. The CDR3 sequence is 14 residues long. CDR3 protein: CASSSPDRAYEQYF. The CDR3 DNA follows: TGTGCCAGCAGTTCCCCGGACAGGGCGTACGAGCAGTACTTC. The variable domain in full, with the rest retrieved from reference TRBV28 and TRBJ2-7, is DVKVTQSSRYLVKRTGEKVFLECVQDMDHENMFWYRQDPGLGLRLIYFSYDVKMKEKGDIPEGYSVSREKKERFSLILESASTNQTSMYLCASSSPDRAYEQYFGPGTRLTVT.

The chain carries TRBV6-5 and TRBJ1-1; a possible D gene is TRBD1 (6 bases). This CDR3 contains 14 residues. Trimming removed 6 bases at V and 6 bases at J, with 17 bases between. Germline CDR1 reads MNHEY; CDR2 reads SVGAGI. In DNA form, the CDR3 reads TGTGCCAGCAGCCCCATCAACAGGGACGCTGAAGCTTTCTTT. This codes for CASSPINRDAEAFF.

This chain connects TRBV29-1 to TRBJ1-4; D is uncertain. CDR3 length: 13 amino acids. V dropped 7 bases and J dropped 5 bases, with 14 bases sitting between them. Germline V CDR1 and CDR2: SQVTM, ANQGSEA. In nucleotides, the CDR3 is TGCAGCGCTGGGCGAGCAGCAAATGAAAAACTGTTTTTT. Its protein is CSAGRAANEKLFF.